These 29 T cell receptor beta chains share one sample of origin, sequenced in a study of graft-versus-host responses after intestinal transplantation. Lymphocytes (intraepithelial and lamina propria) were released by processing the graft tissue. Produced via immunoSEQ multiplex PCR; TCRdb's table is partial and in-frame only. The data contain around 7,400 clones, about three quarters of them singletons. The starting material was ileum tissue, obtained about 32 weeks after intestinal transplantation. The receptors originated from a human patient who received an intestinal transplant, so some T cells may come from the graft donor.

The rearrangement joins TRBV9 to TRBJ2-1, with D possibly matching TRBD1 (6 bases). Germline V gives CDR1 SGDLS, CDR2 YYNGEE. This CDR3 has 16 amino acids. V was cut by 0 bases and J by 9 bases, with 19 bases left in between. As DNA, the CDR3 is TGTGCCAGCAGCGTAGGATTTCTGGACAGAGACGGTGAGCAGTTCTTC. It is translated as CASSVGFLDRDGEQFF.

The chain employs TRBV19 and TRBJ1-1; D remains unclear. The CDR3 is 13 amino acids. Germline V lookup: CDR1 LNHDA, CDR2 SQIVND (reference sequence). Trimming removed 1 base at V and 7 bases at J, with 10 bases between. CDR3 residues: CASSIGRRVEAFF. The CDR3 nucleotides read TGTGCCAGTAGTATAGGCCGTAGAGTTGAAGCTTTCTTT.

A few counts support this clone. V usage is TRBV7-9 and J usage is TRBJ2-3, with 10 bases that match TRBD2. V lost 6 bases and J lost 1; bases outside the gene matches: 7. The CDR3 has 16 amino acids. CDR1 is SEHNR, CDR2 FQNEAQ, per germline (reference sequence). CDR3 sequence reads: CASRVPGTSGTDTQYF. CDR3 coding DNA: TGTGCCAGCAGAGTACCCGGGACTAGCGGCACAGATACGCAGTATTTT. The whole variable domain, remainder taken from reference TRBV7-9 and TRBJ2-3, is DTGVSQNPRHKITKRGQNVTFRCDPISEHNRLYWYRQTLGQGPEFLTYFQNEAQLEKSRLLSDRFSAERPKGSFSTLEIQRTEQGDSAMYLCASRVPGTSGTDTQYFGPGTRLTVL.

The chain combines TRBV12-5 with TRBJ2-4; maybe TRBD1 (7 bases). The V gene's germline CDR1 is LGHNT and CDR2 FRNRAP. The CDR3 has 17 amino acids. Between the trimmed V and J ends, which lost 0 bases and 2 bases, there was a span of 14 bases. CDR3 DNA: TGTGCTAGTGGTTTGGTCCCCAGGGGGGTTCCCAAAAACATTCAGTACTTC. Residues: CASGLVPRGVPKNIQYF.

This clone was picked up a small number of times. V usage is TRBV14 and J usage is TRBJ2-2; D is undetermined. Germline loops: CDR1 SGHDN, CDR2 FVKESK. The CDR3 totals 16 residues. The V end lost 2 bases, the J end lost 0 bases, and 10 bases lay between the germline ends. The CDR3 region is CASSQRASANTGELFF. The CDR3 DNA reads as TGTGCCAGCAGCCAACGTGCGTCCGCGAACACCGGGGAGCTGTTTTTT.

V is TRBV18 and J is TRBJ1-3; no firm D call. Germline values: CDR1 KGHSH, CDR2 LQKENI. This CDR3 comprises 14 residues. V shed 5 bases and J shed 1 base, with 9 bases lying between them. CDR3 in DNA: TGTGCCAGCTCAAAAACGGATTCTGGAAACACCATATATTTT. This encodes CASSKTDSGNTIYF.

The chain carries TRBV6-6 and TRBJ2-7, with a weak D call TRBD2 (5 bases). Germline V gene data show CDR1 as MNHNY and CDR2 as SVGAGI (reference sequence). The CDR3 totals 13 residues. The V gene lost 6 bases and the J gene lost 3 bases, with 12 bases spanning the gap. Here the CDR3 reads CASRPGRDYEQYV. CDR3 bases: TGTGCCAGCAGGCCTGGACGGGACTACGAGCAGTACGTC.

This chain uses TRBV7-9 with TRBJ2-7; D is undetermined. Germline CDR1 and CDR2: SEHNR and FQNEAQ (reference sequence). V lost 5 bases to trimming and J lost 2 bases, with 10 bases between them. This CDR3 is built from 13 residues. The CDR3 DNA is TGTGCCAGCAGCCTTGACAAAGCCTACGAGCAGTACGTC. This translates into CASSLDKAYEQYV.

This clone has only a few counts. V is TRBV27 and J is TRBJ2-1, with 10 positions matching TRBD2. Losses at the gene ends were 2 bases for V and 5 bases for J; bases not matched to a gene: 3. Looked up from germline, CDR1 is MNHEY and CDR2 is SMNVEV (reference sequence). The CDR3 has 15 amino acids. CDR3 residues: CASSLGAGGHNEQFF. The CDR3 nucleotides read TGTGCCAGCAGTTTAGGAGCGGGGGGGCACAATGAGCAGTTCTTC.

This clone was observed a handful of times. The chain carries TRBV5-4 and TRBJ2-7; D remains ambiguous. The CDR3 covers 13 residues. Germline V CDR1 and CDR2: SGHNT, YYREEE (reference sequence). Trimming left V 4 bases short and J 1 base short, with 9 bases between. The CDR3 here is CASSRTASYEQYV. The CDR3 DNA follows: TGTGCCAGCAGCCGGACGGCATCCTACGAGCAGTACGTC.

This rearrangement joins TRBV27 to TRBJ2-2; D is undetermined. V lost 7 bases and J lost 1, with 7 bases in between. Germline V gene lookup returns CDR1 MNHEY and CDR2 SMNVEV (reference sequence). The CDR3 totals 13 residues. The CDR3 region has the DNA TGTGCCAGCAATCGACAGAACACCGGGGAGCTGTTTTTT. This encodes CASNRQNTGELFF.

DNA for the CDR3: TGTGCCAGCAGCCCAGGGAGGTCATTGTCTGGCTACACCTTC. Translating gives CASSPGRSLSGYTF. J is TRBJ1-2 and V is TRBV6-1, with a possible D match to TRBD1 (5 bases). This CDR3 comprises 14 residues. Trimming cost V 6 bases and J 7 bases, with 18 bases left between them. Germline V CDR1 and CDR2: MNHNS, SASEGT.

This clone has just a few counts. The sample carries other DNA sequences with the same CDR3. The CDR3 loop reads CATSSGTDYEQYV. The DNA of the CDR3 is TGTGCCACCAGCAGCGGGACAGATTACGAGCAGTACGTC. This chain joins TRBV15 and TRBJ2-7; the match to TRBD1 covers 7 bases. V lost 3 bases to trimming and J lost 4 bases; unmatched junction nucleotides: 3. This CDR3 is built from 13 residues. Germline V gene data show CDR1 as LNHNV and CDR2 as YYDKDF (reference sequence).

The chain links TRBV29-1 to TRBJ1-2; 8 nucleotides align to TRBD1. CDR1 and CDR2 (germline): SQVTM, ANQGSEA. This CDR3 is 17 amino acids long. V trimming: 3 bases; J trimming: 1 base; junction bases outside the gene matches: 13. CDR3 loop: CSVDQEGQGRGNYGYTF. The CDR3 nucleotides read TGCAGCGTTGATCAAGAAGGACAGGGAAGGGGTAACTATGGCTACACCTTC.

This sequence joins TRBV5-1 and TRBJ2-3, with 9 bases lining up with TRBD2. This CDR3 has 16 residues. Germline V gene sequence: CDR1 SGHRS, CDR2 YFSETQ. V dropped 1 base and J dropped 1; count of bases not matched to a gene: 4. The CDR3 DNA reads as TGCGCCAGCAGCTTGATCCAGCGGGGGGGCACAGATACGCAGTATTTT. Its translation: CASSLIQRGGTDTQYF.

This clone has a handful of counts. The chain employs TRBV19 and TRBJ1-2; no definite D call. Germline lookup yields CDR1 LNHDA and CDR2 SQIVND (reference sequence). The CDR3 covers 13 residues. The ends were cut back, 3 bases at V and 4 bases at J, with 9 bases in the middle. DNA of the CDR3: TGTGCCAGTAGTATCTCCCAGATCTATGGCTACACCTTC. As protein: CASSISQIYGYTF.

The CDR3 nucleotides are TGTGCCAGCACCTCGTCGGGGGCTAGCGGGGGCCAACGCACAGATACGCAGTATTTT. Protein: CASTSSGASGGQRTDTQYF. This chain joins TRBV28 and TRBJ2-3; 10 bases are a match to TRBD2. Germline CDR1 MDHEN, CDR2 SYDVKM. V dropped 7 bases and J dropped 1; count of bases not matched to a gene: 17. The CDR3 totals 19 residues.

This clone has more than one count but fewer than ten. The chain is built from TRBV27 and TRBJ2-2; D unresolved. The V gene lost 1 base and the J gene lost 8 bases, with 17 bases spanning the gap. CDR1 and CDR2 (germline): MNHEY, SMNVEV (reference sequence). The CDR3 consists of 16 residues. The CDR3 bases are TGTGCCAGCAGTTTATTCTCCACACTATTAACTGGGGAGCTGTTTTTT. This gives the protein CASSLFSTLLTGELFF.

The rearrangement joins TRBV28 to TRBJ1-1; 7 positions agree with TRBD1. The V gene's germline CDR1 is MDHEN and CDR2 SYDVKM. V lost 6 bases and J lost 5; bases outside the gene matches: 12. The CDR3 is made up of 15 amino acids. This CDR3 reads CASSLAVTGRTEAFF. DNA of the CDR3: TGTGCCAGCAGCCTAGCGGTGACAGGGAGGACTGAAGCTTTCTTT.

The CDR3 reads CASSLSVGGYETQYF. CDR3 bases: TGCGCCAGCAGCCTTTCGGTTGGGGGGTACGAGACCCAGTACTTC. This chain joins TRBV4-1 and TRBJ2-5; the D gene is possibly TRBD2 (6 bases). The germline CDR1 and CDR2 sequences are MGHRA and YSYEKL. The CDR3 sequence is 15 residues long. The germline V and J ends were trimmed by 4 bases and 5 bases, with 17 bases remaining between them.

The gene calls are TRBV7-9 and TRBJ2-1; D call uncertain. Germline CDR1 SEHNR, CDR2 FQNEAQ (reference sequence). The CDR3 contains 13 residues. The V end lost 4 bases, the J end lost 5 bases, and 9 bases lay between the germline ends. The CDR3 loop reads CASSSFRHNEQFF. CDR3 sequence (DNA): TGTGCCAGCAGCTCCTTTAGGCACAATGAGCAGTTCTTC.

The rearrangement uses TRBV27 and TRBJ2-5; D is perhaps TRBD1 (5 bases). V lost 5 bases, J lost 1 base, and 20 bases lay in between. Germline V gene data show CDR1 as MNHEY and CDR2 as SMNVEV (reference sequence). The CDR3 is made up of 17 amino acids. The CDR3, as DNA: TGTGCCAGCAGTATGAGGCCGTTGGGGCCTCGCCAAGAGACCCAGTACTTC. It yields the protein CASSMRPLGPRQETQYF.

J is TRBJ2-7 and V is TRBV28; TRBD1 might be the D (6 bases). The CDR3 extends over 13 amino acids. The V end lost 4 bases, the J end lost 3 bases, and 10 bases lay between the germline ends. Germline V gene lookup returns CDR1 MDHEN and CDR2 SYDVKM. The CDR3 protein is CASSYDRYYEQYV. The CDR3 DNA follows: TGTGCCAGCAGTTACGACAGGTACTACGAGCAGTACGTC.

This clone was counted a few times. The chain employs TRBV9 and TRBJ1-5, with TRBD1 identical over 8 bases. Germline V gene lookup returns CDR1 SGDLS and CDR2 YYNGEE. The CDR3 extends over 15 amino acids. With 2 bases clipped from V and 6 bases from J, the junction kept 7 bases outside the gene matches. CDR3 nucleotides: TGTGCCAGCAGCGTTTCCGCAGGGGGCGGTCAGCCCCAGCATTTT. Protein sequence: CASSVSAGGGQPQHF.

The CDR3 sequence is CSATSGGEQYV. CDR3 bases: TGCAGTGCTACTAGCGGGGGCGAGCAGTACGTC. The chain has TRBV20-1 and TRBJ2-7; 10 bases agree with TRBD2. In germline, CDR1 is DFQATT, CDR2 SNEGSKA (reference sequence). The CDR3 length is 11 residues. Trimming took 4 bases from V and 6 from J; bases not matched to a gene: 0.

This clone appeared a few times. The rearrangement joins TRBV28 to TRBJ2-7; 11 bases are a match to TRBD2. Germline V gene data show CDR1 as MDHEN and CDR2 as SYDVKM. J gave up 3 bases and V 5 bases, and 12 bases lay outside the gene matches. The CDR3 loop spans 17 amino acids. CDR3 residues: CASSPLLAGGPSYEQYV. The CDR3 nucleotides read TGTGCCAGCAGTCCTCTTCTAGCGGGGGGCCCGAGCTACGAGCAGTACGTC.

In regard to this clone: Other DNA sequences from this sample encode an identical CDR3 as well. The rearrangement uses TRBV6-5 and TRBJ2-5; D unclear. This CDR3 contains 13 residues. Germline loops: CDR1 MNHEY, CDR2 SVGAGI. Trimming pared 0 bases from V and 1 base from J, leaving 3 bases between. The CDR3 loop is CASSYSVQETQYF. In DNA form, the CDR3 reads TGTGCCAGCAGTTACTCGGTCCAAGAGACCCAGTACTTC.

The chain links TRBV15 to TRBJ1-2, with 9 bases identical to TRBD1. CDR1 is LNHNV and CDR2 is YYDKDF in the germline V gene (reference sequence). V lost 5 bases to trimming and J lost 6 bases; unmatched junction nucleotides: 16. The CDR3 length is 17 residues. The CDR3 nucleotides read TGTGCCACCAGCCGGGACAGGGTAGGGAGTTCGGTAGATGGCTACACCTTC. Amino acid sequence: CATSRDRVGSSVDGYTF. Filled out from reference TRBV15 and TRBJ1-2, the complete variable domain reads DAMVIQNPRYQVTQFGKPVTLSCSQTLNHNVMYWYQQKSSQAPKLLFHYYDKDFNNEADTPDNFQSRRPNTSFCFLDIRSPGLGDTAMYLCATSRDRVGSSVDGYTFGSGTRLTVV.

The rearrangement joins TRBV5-4 to TRBJ2-1; D is undetermined. From germline, CDR1 is SGHNT and CDR2 YYREEE (reference sequence). The CDR3 is 12 residues long. V gave up 0 bases and J gave up 7 bases, with 5 bases separating them. The CDR3 nucleotides are TGTGCCAGCAGCTTGGCAGGAAATGAGCAGTTCTTC. Encoded protein: CASSLAGNEQFF.